Described below is a single TCR beta chain sequence and its context. These data originate in a study of blood T cell repertoires in COVID-19. Background on the study: Some COVID-19 samples were acute and others convalescent; all came from the United States, Italy and Spain. T cells, B-cell-depleted T cells, or PBMCs provided the cDNA or gDNA that served as material.

After removal of 5 bases from V and 3 bases from J, the junction contained 8 bases not matched to a gene. This CDR3 comprises 16 residues. CDR1 and CDR2 (germline): SGHTA, FQGTGA. In the original analysis: Quantification of nucleated cells was approximated via reference gene primer amplification. Sequencing was performed with immunoSEQ multiplex PCR; in TCRdb, only in-frame clones are kept and a portion is missing. For V, J and clone size, that table is used; D and trimming come from the DNA. This table holds roughly 70,000 clones, over 75% found once. This receptor was taken from a woman aged 60 to 75 with acute or convalescent COVID-19. The sample comprised peripheral blood. This rearrangement joins TRBV7-3 to TRBJ2-5; 11 positions match TRBD2. The chain's CDR3 is CASSRIAGGPEETQYF. The CDR3 region has the DNA TGTGCCAGCAGCCGAATAGCGGGGGGGCCAGAAGAGACCCAGTACTTC.